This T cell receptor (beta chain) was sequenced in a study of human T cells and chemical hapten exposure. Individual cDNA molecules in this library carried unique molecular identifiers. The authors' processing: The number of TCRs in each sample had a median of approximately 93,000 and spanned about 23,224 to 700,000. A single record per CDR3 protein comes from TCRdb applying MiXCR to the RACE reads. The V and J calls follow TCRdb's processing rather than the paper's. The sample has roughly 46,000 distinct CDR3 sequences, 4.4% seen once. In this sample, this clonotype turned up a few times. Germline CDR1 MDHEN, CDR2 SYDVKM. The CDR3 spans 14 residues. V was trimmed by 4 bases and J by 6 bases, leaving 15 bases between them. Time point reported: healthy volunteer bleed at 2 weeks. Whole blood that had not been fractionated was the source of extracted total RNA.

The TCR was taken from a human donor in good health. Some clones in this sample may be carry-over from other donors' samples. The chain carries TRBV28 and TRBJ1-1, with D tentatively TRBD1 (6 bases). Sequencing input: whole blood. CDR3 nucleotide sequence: TGTGCCAGCAGTTCCCTCAGGGGTGTCTCTGAAGCTTTCTTT. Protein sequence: CASSSLRGVSEAFF.